Listed below are T cell receptor beta chains from one sample, sequenced in a study of OX40 agonist ivuxolimab in advanced cancers. The protocol was immunoSEQ multiplex PCR, while the TCRdb copy is restricted to in-frame clones and leaves out a portion. The table includes tens of thousands of clones, roughly 87% detected once. The input for sequencing was CD4+ or CD8+ T cells sorted from blood, taken in a trial of the OX40 agonist ivuxolimab. These receptor sequences come from an adult with an advanced solid tumor such as melanoma, head and neck, liver or kidney cancer. CDR3s include the opening cysteine and the closing phenylalanine or tryptophan. D genes are given only for firm matches. Only part of the rows carry a size: once, few, many, or a class if the clone is expanded.

j_call clone_size v_call d_call cdr3_nt cdr3_aa
TRBJ1-6 few TRBV28 - TGTGCCAGCAGTTCGACAGTTAATTCACCCCTCCACTTT CASSSTVNSPLHF
TRBJ1-4 - TRBV19 - TGTGCCAGTAGTATCTGGCTCTCTGAAAAACTGTTTTTT CASSIWLSEKLFF
TRBJ2-5 - TRBV7-2 TRBD2 TGTGCCAGCACCCCTCGCTTAGGGCGGGGGGGCGGTGAGACCCAGTACTTC CASTPRLGRGGGETQYF
TRBJ1-5 - TRBV10-3 - TGTGCCATCAGTGACCGACGGACGGGGATGAATGATCAGCCCCAGCATTTT CAISDRRTGMNDQPQHF
TRBJ2-4 - TRBV11-3 - TGTGCCAGCAGCACTCAAAACATTCAGTACTTC CASSTQNIQYF
TRBJ1-3 - TRBV11-3 TRBD1 TGTGCCAGCAGACGGGGACAGGGAAACACCATATATTTT CASRRGQGNTIYF
TRBJ1-4 once TRBV5-6 - TGTGCCAGCAGCACAAAAACAGTGAATGAAAAACTGTTTTTT CASSTKTVNEKLFF
TRBJ2-2 - TRBV10-3 TRBD2 TGTGCCACATCAGCTAGCGGGGGGGCCTCGAACACCGGGGAGCTGTTTTTT CATSASGGASNTGELFF
TRBJ1-2 - TRBV11-3 - TGTGCCAGCAGCCACAGTAGTTGGGGATATGGCTACACCTTC CASSHSSWGYGYTF
TRBJ2-7 few TRBV7-2 - TGTGCCAGCAGCTCGACAGGTGGGGACGAGCAGTACTTC CASSSTGGDEQYF
TRBJ1-2 - TRBV28 TRBD1 TGTGCCAGCAGCCTTGGGGACAGTTCTTCTAACTATGGCTACACCTTC CASSLGDSSSNYGYTF
TRBJ1-5 - TRBV4-1 TRBD1 TGCGCCAGCAGCCAAGTTAAGCGAGGCCCGGGACAGGGGATTAATCAGCCCCAGCATTTT CASSQVKRGPGQGINQPQHF
TRBJ1-1 - TRBV11-3 - TGTGCCAGCAGCTTAGTATTCCAGGGGAGCACTGAAGCTTTCTTT CASSLVFQGSTEAFF
TRBJ2-7 - TRBV6-1 - TGTGCCAGCAGTACGGACATTTTAAGCTCCTACGAGCAGTACTTC CASSTDILSSYEQYF
TRBJ1-2 few TRBV11-3 - TGTGCCAGCAGCTGGGGGGGGCAGGGCGGAACATTAGCTGGCTACACCTTC CASSWGGQGGTLAGYTF
TRBJ2-6 - TRBV11-2 - TGTGCCAGCAGCGACAGTCGACGGGCCAACGTCCTGACTTTC CASSDSRRANVLTF
TRBJ2-3 once TRBV11-1 - TGTGCCAGCAGCTTAGGTGAGGCAGATACGCAGTATTTT CASSLGEADTQYF
TRBJ2-6 - TRBV6-5 - TGTGCCAGCAGTTTGGGGCCGAGCTCTGGGGCCAACGTCCTGACTTTC CASSLGPSSGANVLTF
TRBJ2-5 - TRBV5-4 TRBD1 TGTGCCAGCCGAACTGACCCTCGGGACAGGGGGGGGGTTACCCAGTACTTC CASRTDPRDRGGVTQYF
TRBJ1-1 - TRBV18 - TGTGCCAGCTCACCTTCACCTTCCGGGGGCCCAATGAACACTGAAGCTTTCTTT CASSPSPSGGPMNTEAFF
TRBJ1-2 - TRBV7-9 - TGTGCCAGCAGGAAGTCGGCCTCCGAGGAGGGCTACACCTTC CASRKSASEEGYTF
TRBJ2-7 - TRBV30 TRBD2 TGTGCCTGGAGTACACCCTCCTTAGGACTAGCGGGCTACGAGCAGTACTTC CAWSTPSLGLAGYEQYF
TRBJ1-2 - TRBV7-9 TRBD1 TGTGCCAGCAGCTTTACGGGACAGGGGTGGGGCTACACCTTC CASSFTGQGWGYTF
TRBJ1-5 - TRBV11-2 TRBD1 TGTGCCAGCAGCAGCGACAGGGGGGATCAGCCCCAGCATTTT CASSSDRGDQPQHF
TRBJ2-5 - TRBV14 - TGTGCCAGCAGCCTCCAAGAGACCCAGTACTTC CASSLQETQYF
TRBJ1-4 - TRBV6-5 TRBD1 TGTGCCAGCAGGGGACAGGGCGAGGAAAAACTGTTTTTT CASRGQGEEKLFF
TRBJ2-7 - TRBV28 - TGTGCCAGCAGTTCCCCGACCTGGGGGGCCTACGAGCAGTACTTC CASSSPTWGAYEQYF
TRBJ2-7 - TRBV30 - TGTGCCTGGAGTGGGGAGACCTACGAGCAGTACTTC CAWSGETYEQYF
TRBJ1-1 once TRBV12-5 TRBD1 TGTGCTAGTGGTTTGGCGACAGGGATGAACACTGAAGCTTTCTTT CASGLATGMNTEAFF
TRBJ2-1 - TRBV7-3 - TGTGCCAGCAGCTTATCGGGCAGCGATGAGCAGTTCTTC CASSLSGSDEQFF
TRBJ2-7 - TRBV5-1 - TGCGCCAGCAGGCGGGACGACCTAAATTCCTACGAGCAGTACTTC CASRRDDLNSYEQYF
TRBJ1-6 - TRBV30 TRBD1 TGTGCCTGGAGTGTAGGAGGACAGGGCGATTCACCCCTCCACTTT CAWSVGGQGDSPLHF